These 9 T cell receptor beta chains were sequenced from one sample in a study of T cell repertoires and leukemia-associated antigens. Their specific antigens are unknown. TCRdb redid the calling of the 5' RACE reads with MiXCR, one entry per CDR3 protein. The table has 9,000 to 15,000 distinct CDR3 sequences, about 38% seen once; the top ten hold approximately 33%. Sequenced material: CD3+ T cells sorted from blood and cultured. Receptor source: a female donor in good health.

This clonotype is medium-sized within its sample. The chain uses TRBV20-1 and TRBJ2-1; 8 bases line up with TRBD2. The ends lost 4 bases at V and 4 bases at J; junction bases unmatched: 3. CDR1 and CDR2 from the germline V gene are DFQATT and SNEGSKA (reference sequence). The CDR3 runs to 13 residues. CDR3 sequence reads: CSAIEREYNEQFF. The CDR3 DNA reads TGCAGTGCTATCGAGCGGGAGTACAATGAGCAGTTCTTC.

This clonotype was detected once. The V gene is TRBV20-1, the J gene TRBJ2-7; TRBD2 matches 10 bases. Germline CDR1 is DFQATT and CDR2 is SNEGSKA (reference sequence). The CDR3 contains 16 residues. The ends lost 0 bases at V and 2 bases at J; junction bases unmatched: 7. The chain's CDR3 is CSARDIGLADTYEQYF. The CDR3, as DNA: TGCAGTGCTAGAGACATAGGACTAGCGGATACCTACGAGCAGTACTTC.

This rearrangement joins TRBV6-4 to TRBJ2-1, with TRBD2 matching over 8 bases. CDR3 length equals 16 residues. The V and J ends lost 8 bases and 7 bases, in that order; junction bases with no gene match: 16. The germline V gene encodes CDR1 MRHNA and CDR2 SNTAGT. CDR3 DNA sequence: TGTGCCAGCTCCCCCTTCGTGCGGCCGGGGGGGAATGAGCAGTTCTTC. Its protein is CASSPFVRPGGNEQFF.

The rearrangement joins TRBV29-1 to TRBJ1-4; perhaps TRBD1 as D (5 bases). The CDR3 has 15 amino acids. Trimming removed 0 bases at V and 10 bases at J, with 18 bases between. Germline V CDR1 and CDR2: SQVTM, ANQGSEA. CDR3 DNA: TGCAGCGTTGAAGATCGGAGACAGCATGAAGGAAAACTGTTTTTT. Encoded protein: CSVEDRRQHEGKLFF.

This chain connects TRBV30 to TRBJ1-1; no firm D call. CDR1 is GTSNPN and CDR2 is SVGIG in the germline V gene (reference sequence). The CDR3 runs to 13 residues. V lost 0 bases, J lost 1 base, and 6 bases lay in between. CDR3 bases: TGTGCCTGGAGTGTACTGTCGAACACTGAAGCTTTCTTT. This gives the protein CAWSVLSNTEAFF.

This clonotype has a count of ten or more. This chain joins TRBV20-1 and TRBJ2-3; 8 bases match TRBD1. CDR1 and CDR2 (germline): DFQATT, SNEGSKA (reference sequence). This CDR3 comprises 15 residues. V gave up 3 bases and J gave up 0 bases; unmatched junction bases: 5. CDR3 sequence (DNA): TGCAGTGCTAGCCCCGGGACAGGTAGCACAGATACGCAGTATTTT. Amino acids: CSASPGTGSTDTQYF.

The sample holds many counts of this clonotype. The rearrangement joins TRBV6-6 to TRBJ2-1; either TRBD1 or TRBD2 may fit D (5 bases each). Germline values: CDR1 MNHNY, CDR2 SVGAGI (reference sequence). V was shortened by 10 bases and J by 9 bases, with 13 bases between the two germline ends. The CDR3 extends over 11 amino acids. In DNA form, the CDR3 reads TGTGCCACCCAAGGGGCGGGTGAGCAGTTCTTC. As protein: CATQGAGEQFF.

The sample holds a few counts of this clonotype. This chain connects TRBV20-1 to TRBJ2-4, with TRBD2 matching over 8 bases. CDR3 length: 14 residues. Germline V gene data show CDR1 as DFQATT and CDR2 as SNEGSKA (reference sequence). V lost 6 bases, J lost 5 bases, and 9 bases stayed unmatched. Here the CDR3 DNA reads TGCAGTGCCCCCCGGGGGGGCATAGAAAACATTCAGTACTTC. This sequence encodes CSAPRGGIENIQYF.

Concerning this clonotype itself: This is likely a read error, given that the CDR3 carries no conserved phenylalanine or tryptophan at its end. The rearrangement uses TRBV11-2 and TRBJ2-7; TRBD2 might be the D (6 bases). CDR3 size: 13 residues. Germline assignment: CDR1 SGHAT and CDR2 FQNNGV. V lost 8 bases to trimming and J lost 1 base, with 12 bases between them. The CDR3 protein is CASGSGVSYEQYI. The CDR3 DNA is TGTGCCAGCGGCTCGGGAGTTTCCTACGAGCAGTACATC.